This record concerns one TCR beta chain sequence. Using immunoSEQ multiplex PCR, the repertoire was profiled, and TCRdb retains in-frame clones only, with some absent. The sample has around 19,000 clones, more than 75% seen once. The data were taken from a study of T cell changes during pregnancy in multiple sclerosis. The germline V gene has CDR1 LNHDA and CDR2 SQIVND (reference sequence). The CDR3 is 15 residues long. Trimming removed 9 bases at V and 0 bases at J, with 15 bases between. This rearrangement joins TRBV19 to TRBJ1-5; D gene ambiguous. The source is a female donor with multiple sclerosis, enrolled in a pregnancy study. The sequencing used CD8+ T cells from peripheral blood mononuclear cells, collected after pregnancy. The CDR3 loop is CASTGGRYSNQPQHF. Written as DNA, the CDR3 is TGTGCCAGCACGGGAGGACGGTATAGCAATCAGCCCCAGCATTTT. The full variable domain, in which reference TRBV19 and TRBJ1-5 provide the parts outside the CDR3, is DGGITQSPKYLFRKEGQNVTLSCEQNLNHDAMYWYRQDPGQGLRLIYYSQIVNDFQKGDIAEGYSVSREKKESFPLTVTSAQKNPTAFYLCASTGGRYSNQPQHFGDGTRLSIL.